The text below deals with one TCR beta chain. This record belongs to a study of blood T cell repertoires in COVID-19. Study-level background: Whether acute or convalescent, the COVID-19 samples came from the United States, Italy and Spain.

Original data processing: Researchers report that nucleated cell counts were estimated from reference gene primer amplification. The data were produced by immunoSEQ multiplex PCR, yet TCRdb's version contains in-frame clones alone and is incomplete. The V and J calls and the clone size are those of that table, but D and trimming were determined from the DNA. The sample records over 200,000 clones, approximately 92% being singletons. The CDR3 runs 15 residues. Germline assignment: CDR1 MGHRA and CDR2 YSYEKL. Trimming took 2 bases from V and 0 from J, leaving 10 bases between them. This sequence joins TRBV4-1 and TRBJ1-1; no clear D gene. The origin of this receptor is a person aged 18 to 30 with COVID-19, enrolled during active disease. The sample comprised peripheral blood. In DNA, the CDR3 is TGCGCCAGCAGCCAATCGAACATACTGAACACTGAAGCTTTCTTT. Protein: CASSQSNILNTEAFF.